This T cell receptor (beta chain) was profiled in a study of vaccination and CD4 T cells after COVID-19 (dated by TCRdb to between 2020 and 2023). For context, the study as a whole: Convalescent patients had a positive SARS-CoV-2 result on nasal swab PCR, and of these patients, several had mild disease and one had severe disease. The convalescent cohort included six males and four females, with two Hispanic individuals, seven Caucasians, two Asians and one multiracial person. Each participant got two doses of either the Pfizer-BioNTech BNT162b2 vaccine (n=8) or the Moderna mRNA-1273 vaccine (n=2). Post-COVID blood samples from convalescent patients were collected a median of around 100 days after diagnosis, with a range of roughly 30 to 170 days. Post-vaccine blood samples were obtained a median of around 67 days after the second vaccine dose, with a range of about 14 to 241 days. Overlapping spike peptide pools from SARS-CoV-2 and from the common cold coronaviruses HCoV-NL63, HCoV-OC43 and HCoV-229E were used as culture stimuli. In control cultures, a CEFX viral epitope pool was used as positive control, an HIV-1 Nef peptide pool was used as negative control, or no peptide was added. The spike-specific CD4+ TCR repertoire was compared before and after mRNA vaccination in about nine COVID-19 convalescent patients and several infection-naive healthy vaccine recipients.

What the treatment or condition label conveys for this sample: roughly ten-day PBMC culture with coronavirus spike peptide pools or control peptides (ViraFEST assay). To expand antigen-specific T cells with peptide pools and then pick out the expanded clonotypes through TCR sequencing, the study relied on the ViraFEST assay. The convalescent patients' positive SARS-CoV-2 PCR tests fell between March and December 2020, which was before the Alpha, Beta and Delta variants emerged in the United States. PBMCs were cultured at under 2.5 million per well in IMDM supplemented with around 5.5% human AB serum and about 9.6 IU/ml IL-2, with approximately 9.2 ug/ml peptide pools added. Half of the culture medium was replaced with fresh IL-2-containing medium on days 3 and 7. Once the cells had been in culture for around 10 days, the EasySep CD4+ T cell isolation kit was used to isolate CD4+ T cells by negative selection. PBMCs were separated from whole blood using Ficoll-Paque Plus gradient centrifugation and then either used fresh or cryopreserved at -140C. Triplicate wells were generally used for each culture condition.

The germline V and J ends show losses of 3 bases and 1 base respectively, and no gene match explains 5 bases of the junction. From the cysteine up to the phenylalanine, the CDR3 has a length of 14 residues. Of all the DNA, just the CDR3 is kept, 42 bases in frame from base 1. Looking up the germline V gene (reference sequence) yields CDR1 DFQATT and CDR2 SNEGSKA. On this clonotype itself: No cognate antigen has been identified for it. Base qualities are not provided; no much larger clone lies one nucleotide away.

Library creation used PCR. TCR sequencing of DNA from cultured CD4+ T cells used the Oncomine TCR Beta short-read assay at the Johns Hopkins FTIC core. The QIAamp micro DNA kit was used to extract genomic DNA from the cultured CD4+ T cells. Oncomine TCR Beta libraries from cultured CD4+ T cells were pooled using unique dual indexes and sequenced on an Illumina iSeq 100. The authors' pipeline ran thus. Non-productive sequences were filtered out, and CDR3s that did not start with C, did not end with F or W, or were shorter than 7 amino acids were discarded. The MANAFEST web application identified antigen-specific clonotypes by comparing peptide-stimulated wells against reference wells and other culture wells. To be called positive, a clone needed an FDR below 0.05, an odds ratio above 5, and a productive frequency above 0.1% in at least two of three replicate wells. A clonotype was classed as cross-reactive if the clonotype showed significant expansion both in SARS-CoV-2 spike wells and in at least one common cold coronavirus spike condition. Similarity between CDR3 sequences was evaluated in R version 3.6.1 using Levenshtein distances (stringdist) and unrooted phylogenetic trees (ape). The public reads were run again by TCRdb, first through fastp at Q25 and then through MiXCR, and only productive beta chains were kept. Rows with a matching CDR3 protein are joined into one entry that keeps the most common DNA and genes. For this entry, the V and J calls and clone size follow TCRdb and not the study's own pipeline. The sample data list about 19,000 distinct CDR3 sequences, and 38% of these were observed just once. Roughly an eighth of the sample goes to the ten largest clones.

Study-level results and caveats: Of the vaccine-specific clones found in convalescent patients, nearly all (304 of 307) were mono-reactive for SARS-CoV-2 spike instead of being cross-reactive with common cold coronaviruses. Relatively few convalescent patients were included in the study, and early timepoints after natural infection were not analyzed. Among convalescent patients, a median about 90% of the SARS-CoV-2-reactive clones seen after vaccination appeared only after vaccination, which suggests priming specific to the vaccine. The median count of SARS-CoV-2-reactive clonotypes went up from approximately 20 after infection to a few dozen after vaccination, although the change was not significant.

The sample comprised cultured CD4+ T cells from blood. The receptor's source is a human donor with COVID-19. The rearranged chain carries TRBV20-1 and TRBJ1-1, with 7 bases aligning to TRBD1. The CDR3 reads CSASGTDRNTEAFF. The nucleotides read TGCAGTGCTAGTGGGACAGATAGGAACACTGAAGCTTTCTTT.